What follows are 4 T cell receptor beta chains derived from one specimen sequenced in a study of T cell changes during pregnancy in multiple sclerosis. The method was immunoSEQ multiplex PCR; TCRdb's version includes in-frame clones alone and lacks a portion of them. The sample has 90,000 to 120,000 clones; 80% to 95% are singletons. The specimen comprised peripheral blood, sampled after pregnancy. The receptors originated from a female donor with multiple sclerosis, enrolled in a pregnancy study.

Regarding this clone: Because the CDR3 is missing its conserved closing phenylalanine or tryptophan, this is likely a read error. This chain links TRBV7-9 with TRBJ1-1, with a tentative D call TRBD1 (5 bases). Germline loops: CDR1 SEHNR, CDR2 FQNEAQ (reference sequence). V shed 1 base and J shed 7 bases, with 16 bases lying between them. The CDR3 runs to 15 residues. CDR3: CASSLGDVAGVEAFL. CDR3 nucleotide sequence: TGTGCCAGCAGCTTAGGGGACGTCGCGGGGGTTGAAGCTTTCCTT.

The V gene is TRBV18, the J gene TRBJ1-3; D gene unclear. Looked up from germline, CDR1 is KGHSH and CDR2 is LQKENI. CDR3 length: 17 amino acids. V was clipped by 6 bases and J by 0 bases, with 18 bases between them. The CDR3 coding sequence is TGTGCCAGCTCCCCCCGTCAGGCCCCGAGCTCTGGAAACACCATATATTTT. This codes for CASSPRQAPSSGNTIYF.

This sequence joins TRBV2 and TRBJ1-4; 7 bases are a match to TRBD1. Germline V gives CDR1 SNHLY, CDR2 FYNNEI. The V and J ends lost 6 bases and 5 bases, in that order; junction bases with no gene match: 15. CDR3 length: 17 amino acids. CDR3 residues: CASRKTGWDDKNEKLFF. CDR3 DNA sequence: TGTGCCAGCAGGAAGACAGGGTGGGACGACAAAAATGAAAAACTGTTTTTT.

The chain uses TRBV10-3 and TRBJ2-6, with 9 bases lining up with TRBD1. J gave up 0 bases and V 2 bases, and 11 bases lay outside the gene matches. This CDR3 has 20 amino acids. Germline V gene lookup returns CDR1 ENHRY and CDR2 SYGVKD. Here the CDR3 DNA reads TGTGCCATCAGTGAGAAGTCCCCGGGACAGGGTAACTCTGGGGCCAACGTCCTGACTTTC. It yields the protein CAISEKSPGQGNSGANVLTF.